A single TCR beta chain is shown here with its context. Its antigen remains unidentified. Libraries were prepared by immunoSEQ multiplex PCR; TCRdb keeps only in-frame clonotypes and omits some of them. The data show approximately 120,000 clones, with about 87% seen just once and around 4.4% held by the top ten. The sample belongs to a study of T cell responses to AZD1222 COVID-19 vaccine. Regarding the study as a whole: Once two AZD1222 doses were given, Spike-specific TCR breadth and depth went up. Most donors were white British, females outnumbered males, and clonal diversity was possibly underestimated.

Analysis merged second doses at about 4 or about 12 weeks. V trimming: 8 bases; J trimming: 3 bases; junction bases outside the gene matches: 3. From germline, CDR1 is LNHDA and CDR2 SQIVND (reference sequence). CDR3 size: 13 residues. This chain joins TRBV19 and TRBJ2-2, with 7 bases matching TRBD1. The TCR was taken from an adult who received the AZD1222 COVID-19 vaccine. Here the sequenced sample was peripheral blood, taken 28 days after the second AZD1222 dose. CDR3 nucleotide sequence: TGTGCCAGTGCCGGACAGGACACCGGGGAGCTGTTTTTT. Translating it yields CASAGQDTGELFF.